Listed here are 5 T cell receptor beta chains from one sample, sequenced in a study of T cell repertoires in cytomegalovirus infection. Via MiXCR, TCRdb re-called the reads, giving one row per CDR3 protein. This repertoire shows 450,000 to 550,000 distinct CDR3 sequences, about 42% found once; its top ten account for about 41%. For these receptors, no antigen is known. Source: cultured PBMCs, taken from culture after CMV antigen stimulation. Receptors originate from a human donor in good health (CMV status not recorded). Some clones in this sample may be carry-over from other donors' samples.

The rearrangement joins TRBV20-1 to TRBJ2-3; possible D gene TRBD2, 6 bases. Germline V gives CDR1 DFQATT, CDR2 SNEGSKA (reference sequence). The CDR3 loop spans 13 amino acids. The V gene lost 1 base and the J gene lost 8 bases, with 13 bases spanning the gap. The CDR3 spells CSARVSGLGTQYF. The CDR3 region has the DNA TGCAGTGCTAGAGTTTCGGGACTGGGTACGCAGTATTTT.

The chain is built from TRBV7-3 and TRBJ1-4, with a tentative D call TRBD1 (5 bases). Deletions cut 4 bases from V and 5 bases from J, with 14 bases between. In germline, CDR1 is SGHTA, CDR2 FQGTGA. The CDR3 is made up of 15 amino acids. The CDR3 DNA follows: TGTGCCAGCAGCTCCGTGGGAGGGGACAATGAAAAACTGTTTTTT. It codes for CASSSVGGDNEKLFF.

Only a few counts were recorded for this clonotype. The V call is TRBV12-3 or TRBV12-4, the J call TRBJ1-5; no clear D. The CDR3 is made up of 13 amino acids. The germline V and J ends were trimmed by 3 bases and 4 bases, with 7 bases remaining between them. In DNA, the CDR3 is TGTGCCAGCAGTTTCTCGGTAAATCAGCCCCAGCATTTT. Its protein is CASSFSVNQPQHF.

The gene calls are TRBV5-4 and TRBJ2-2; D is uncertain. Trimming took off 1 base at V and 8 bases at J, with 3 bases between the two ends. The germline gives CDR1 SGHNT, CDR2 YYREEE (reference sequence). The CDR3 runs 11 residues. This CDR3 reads CASSLKGELFF. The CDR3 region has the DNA TGTGCCAGCAGCTTGAAGGGGGAGCTGTTTTTT.

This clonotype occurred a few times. CDR3: CASSPPLRPDTQYF. The CDR3 nucleotides are TGTGCCAGCAGCCCACCCTTGAGGCCAGATACGCAGTATTTT. The rearrangement links TRBV7-6 to TRBJ2-3, with no clear D. V was trimmed by 5 bases and J by 4 bases, leaving 13 bases between them. Germline lookup yields CDR1 SGHVS and CDR2 FNYEAQ. The CDR3 contains 14 residues.